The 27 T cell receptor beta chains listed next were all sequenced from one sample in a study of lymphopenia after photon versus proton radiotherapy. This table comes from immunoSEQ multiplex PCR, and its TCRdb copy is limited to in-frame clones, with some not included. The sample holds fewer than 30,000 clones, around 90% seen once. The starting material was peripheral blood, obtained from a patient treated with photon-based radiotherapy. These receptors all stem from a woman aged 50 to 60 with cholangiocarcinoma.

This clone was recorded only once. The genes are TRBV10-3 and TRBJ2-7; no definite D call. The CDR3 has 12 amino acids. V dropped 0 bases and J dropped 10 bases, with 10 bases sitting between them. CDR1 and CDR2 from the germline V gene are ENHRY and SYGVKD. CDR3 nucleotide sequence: TGTGCCATCAGTGAGTCGTGGGCCCATCAGTACTTC. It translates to CAISESWAHQYF.

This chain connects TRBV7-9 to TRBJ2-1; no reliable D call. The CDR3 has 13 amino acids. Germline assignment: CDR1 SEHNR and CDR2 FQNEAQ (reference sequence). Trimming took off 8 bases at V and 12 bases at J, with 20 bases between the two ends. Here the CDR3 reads CASSADPTMRQFF. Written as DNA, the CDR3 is TGTGCCAGCTCGGCGGATCCTACAATGAGGCAGTTCTTC. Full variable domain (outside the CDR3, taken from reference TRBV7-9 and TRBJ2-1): DTGVSQNPRHKITKRGQNVTFRCDPISEHNRLYWYRQTLGQGPEFLTYFQNEAQLEKSRLLSDRFSAERPKGSFSTLEIQRTEQGDSAMYLCASSADPTMRQFFGPGTRLTVL.

This chain's CDR3 is CSAPVKPQHF. The CDR3 nucleotides read TGCAGTGCCCCCGTAAAGCCCCAGCATTTT. V and J are TRBV20-1 and TRBJ1-5; D unresolved. From germline, CDR1 is DFQATT and CDR2 SNEGSKA (reference sequence). This CDR3 is built from 10 residues. V was shortened by 6 bases and J by 8 bases, with 8 bases between the two germline ends.

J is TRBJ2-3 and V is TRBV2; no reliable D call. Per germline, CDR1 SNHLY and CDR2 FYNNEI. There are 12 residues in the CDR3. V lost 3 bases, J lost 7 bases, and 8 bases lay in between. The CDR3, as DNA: TGTGCCAGCAGTGAGAATGAGTATACGCAGTATTTT. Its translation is CASSENEYTQYF.

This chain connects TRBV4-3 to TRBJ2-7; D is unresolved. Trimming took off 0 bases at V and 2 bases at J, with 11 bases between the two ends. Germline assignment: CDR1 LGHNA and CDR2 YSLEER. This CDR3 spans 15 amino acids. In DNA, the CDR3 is TGCGCCAGCAGCCAAGAACGGGCTGCCACCTACGAGCAGTACTTC. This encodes CASSQERAATYEQYF.

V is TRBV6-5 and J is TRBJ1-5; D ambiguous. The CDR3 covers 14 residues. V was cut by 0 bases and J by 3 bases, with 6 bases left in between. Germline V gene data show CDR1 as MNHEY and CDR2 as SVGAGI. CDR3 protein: CASSYSGINQPQHF. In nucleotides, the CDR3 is TGTGCCAGCAGTTACTCTGGCATCAATCAGCCCCAGCATTTT.

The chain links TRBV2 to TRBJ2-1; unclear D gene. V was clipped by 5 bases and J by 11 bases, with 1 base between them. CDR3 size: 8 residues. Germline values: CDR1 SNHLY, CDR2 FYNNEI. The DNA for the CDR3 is TGTGCCAGCAGTAAGCAGTTCTTC. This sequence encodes CASSKQFF.

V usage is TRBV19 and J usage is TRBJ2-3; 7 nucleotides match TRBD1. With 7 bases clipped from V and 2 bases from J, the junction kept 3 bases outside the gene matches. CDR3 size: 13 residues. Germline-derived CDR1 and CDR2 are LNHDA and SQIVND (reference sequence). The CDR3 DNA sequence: TGTGCCAGTAAGACAGGGATCACAGATACGCAGTATTTT. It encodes CASKTGITDTQYF.

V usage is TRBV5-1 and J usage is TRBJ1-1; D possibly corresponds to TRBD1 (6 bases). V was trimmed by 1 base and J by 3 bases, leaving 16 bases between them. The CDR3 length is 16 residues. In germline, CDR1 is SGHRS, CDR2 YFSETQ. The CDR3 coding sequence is TGCGCCAGCAGCTTGAGGAGGGCAGGGGTGGACACTGAAGCTTTCTTT. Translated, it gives CASSLRRAGVDTEAFF.

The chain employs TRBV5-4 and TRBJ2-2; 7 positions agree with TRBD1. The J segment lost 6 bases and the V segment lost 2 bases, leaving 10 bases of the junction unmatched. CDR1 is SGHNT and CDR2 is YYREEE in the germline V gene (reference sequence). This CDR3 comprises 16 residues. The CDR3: CASSFRRQGVAGELFF. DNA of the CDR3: TGTGCCAGCAGCTTCCGACGACAGGGAGTTGCCGGGGAGCTGTTTTTT.

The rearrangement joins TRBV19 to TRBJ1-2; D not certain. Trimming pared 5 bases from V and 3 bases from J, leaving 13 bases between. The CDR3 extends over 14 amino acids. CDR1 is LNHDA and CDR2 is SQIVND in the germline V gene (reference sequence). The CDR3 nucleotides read TGTGCCAGTAGTCCCGGGTCCCTGCACTATGGCTACACCTTC. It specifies CASSPGSLHYGYTF. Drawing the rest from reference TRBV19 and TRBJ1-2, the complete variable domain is DGGITQSPKYLFRKEGQNVTLSCEQNLNHDAMYWYRQDPGQGLRLIYYSQIVNDFQKGDIAEGYSVSREKKESFPLTVTSAQKNPTAFYLCASSPGSLHYGYTFGSGTRLTVV.

The CDR3 protein is CASSLAQGASGNTIYF. As DNA, the CDR3 is TGCGCCAGCAGCTTGGCACAGGGGGCGTCTGGAAACACCATATATTTT. The genes are TRBV5-1 and TRBJ1-3; 9 nucleotides agree with TRBD1. There are 16 residues in the CDR3. V was clipped by 0 bases and J by 1 base; unmatched bases: 2. The V gene's germline CDR1 is SGHRS and CDR2 YFSETQ.

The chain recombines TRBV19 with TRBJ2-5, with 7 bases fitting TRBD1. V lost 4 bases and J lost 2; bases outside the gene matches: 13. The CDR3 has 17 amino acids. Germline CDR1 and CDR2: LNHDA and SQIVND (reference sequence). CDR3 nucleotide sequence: TGTGCCAGTAGTAATCGGTTATCGGGGACAGAACAAGAGACCCAGTACTTC. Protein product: CASSNRLSGTEQETQYF.

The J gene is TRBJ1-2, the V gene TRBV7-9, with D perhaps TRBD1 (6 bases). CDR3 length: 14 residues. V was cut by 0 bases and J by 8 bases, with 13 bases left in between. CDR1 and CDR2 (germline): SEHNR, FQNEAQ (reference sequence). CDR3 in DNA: TGTGCCAGCAGCTTAGCATCCGGGGGCGAGGGCTACACCTTC. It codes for CASSLASGGEGYTF.

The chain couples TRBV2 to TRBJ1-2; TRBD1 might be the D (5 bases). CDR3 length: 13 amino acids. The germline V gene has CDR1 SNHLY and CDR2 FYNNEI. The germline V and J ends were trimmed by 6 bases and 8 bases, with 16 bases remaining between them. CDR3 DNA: TGTGCCAGCAGGGGGGATTCCTCTGGGGGCTACACCTTC. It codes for CASRGDSSGGYTF. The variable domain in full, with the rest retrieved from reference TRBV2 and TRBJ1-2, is EPEVTQTPSHQVTQMGQEVILRCVPISNHLYFYWYRQILGQKVEFLVSFYNNEISEKSEIFDDQFSVERPDGSNFTLKIRSTKLEDSAMYFCASRGDSSGGYTFGSGTRLTVV.

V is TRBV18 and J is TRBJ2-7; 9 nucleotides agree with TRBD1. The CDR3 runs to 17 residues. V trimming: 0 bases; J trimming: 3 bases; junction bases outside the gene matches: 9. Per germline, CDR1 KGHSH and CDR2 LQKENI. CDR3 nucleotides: TGTGCCAGCTCACCACCGGGTTCCGGACAGGGGATCTACGAGCAGTACTTC. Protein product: CASSPPGSGQGIYEQYF.

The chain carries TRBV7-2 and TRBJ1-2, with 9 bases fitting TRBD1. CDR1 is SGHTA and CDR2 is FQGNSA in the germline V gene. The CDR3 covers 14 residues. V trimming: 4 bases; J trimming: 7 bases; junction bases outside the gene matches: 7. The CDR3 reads CASSSQGAVGGYTF. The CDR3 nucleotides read TGTGCCAGCAGCTCACAGGGGGCCGTGGGTGGCTACACCTTC.

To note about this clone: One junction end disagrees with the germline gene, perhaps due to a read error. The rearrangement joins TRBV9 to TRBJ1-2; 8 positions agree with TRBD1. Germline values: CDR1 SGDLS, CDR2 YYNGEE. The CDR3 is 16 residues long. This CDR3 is CASSVEAGGNNDGYTF. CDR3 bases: TGTGCCAGCAGCGTAGAAGCAGGGGGCAATAACGATGGCTACACCTTC.

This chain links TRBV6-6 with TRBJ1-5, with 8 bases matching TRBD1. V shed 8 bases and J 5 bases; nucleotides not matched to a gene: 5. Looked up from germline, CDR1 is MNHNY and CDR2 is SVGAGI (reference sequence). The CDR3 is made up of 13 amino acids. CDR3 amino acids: CASGTGFDQPQHF. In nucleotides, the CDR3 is TGTGCCAGCGGGACAGGATTTGATCAGCCCCAGCATTTT.

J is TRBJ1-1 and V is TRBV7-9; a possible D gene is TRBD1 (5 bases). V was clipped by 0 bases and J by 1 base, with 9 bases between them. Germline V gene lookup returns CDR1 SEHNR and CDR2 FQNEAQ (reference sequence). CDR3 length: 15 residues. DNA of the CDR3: TGTGCCAGCAGCTTAGCAGGGGCTGCGAACACTGAAGCTTTCTTT. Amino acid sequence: CASSLAGAANTEAFF.

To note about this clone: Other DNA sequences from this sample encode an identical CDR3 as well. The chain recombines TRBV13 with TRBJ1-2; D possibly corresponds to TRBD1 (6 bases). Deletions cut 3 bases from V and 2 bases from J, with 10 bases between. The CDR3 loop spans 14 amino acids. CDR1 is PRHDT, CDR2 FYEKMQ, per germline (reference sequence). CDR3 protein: CASSLYGGNYGYTF. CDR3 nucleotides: TGTGCCAGCAGCTTGTACGGGGGCAACTATGGCTACACCTTC.

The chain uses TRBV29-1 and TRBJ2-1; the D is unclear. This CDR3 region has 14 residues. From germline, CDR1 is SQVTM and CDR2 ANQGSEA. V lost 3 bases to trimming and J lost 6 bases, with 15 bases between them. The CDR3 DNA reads TGCAGCGTTGAGGCCCAGGCAGTATCCAATGAGCAGTTCTTC. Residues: CSVEAQAVSNEQFF.

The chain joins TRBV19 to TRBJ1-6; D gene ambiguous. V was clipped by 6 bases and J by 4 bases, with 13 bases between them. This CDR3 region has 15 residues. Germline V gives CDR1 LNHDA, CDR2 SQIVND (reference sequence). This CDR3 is CASSPPAGYNSPLHF. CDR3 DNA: TGTGCCAGTAGCCCCCCCGCGGGTTATAATTCACCCCTCCACTTT.

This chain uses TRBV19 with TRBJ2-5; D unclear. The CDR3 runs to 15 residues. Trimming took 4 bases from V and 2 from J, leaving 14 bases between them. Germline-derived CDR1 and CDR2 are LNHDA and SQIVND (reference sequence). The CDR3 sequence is CASSTETAGQETQYF. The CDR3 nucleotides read TGTGCCAGTAGTACCGAGACGGCAGGTCAAGAGACCCAGTACTTC. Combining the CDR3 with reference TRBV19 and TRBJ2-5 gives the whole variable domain DGGITQSPKYLFRKEGQNVTLSCEQNLNHDAMYWYRQDPGQGLRLIYYSQIVNDFQKGDIAEGYSVSREKKESFPLTVTSAQKNPTAFYLCASSTETAGQETQYFGPGTRLLVL.

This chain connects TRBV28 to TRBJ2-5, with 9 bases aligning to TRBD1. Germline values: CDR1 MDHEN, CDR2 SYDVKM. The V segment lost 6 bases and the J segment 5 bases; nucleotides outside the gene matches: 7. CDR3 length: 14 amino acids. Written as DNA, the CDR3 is TGTGCCAGCAGCCCCGGGACAGGGTCCGAGACCCAGTACTTC. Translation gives CASSPGTGSETQYF.

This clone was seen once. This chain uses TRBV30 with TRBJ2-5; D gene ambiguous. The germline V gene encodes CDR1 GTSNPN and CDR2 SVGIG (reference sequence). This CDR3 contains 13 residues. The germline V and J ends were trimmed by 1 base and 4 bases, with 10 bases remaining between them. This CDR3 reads CAWSGLVRETQYF. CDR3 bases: TGTGCCTGGAGTGGGCTAGTTAGAGAGACCCAGTACTTC.

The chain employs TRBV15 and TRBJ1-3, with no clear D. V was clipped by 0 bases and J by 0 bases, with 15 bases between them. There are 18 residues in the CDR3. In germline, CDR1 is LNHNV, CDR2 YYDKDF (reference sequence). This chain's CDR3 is CATSRDPSGRSSGNTIYF. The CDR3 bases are TGTGCCACCAGCAGAGATCCCTCCGGACGGAGCTCTGGAAACACCATATATTTT.